This T cell receptor (beta chain) was identified in a study of monozygotic twins with inflammatory bowel disease. Note on this clonotype: Its antigen is not identified.

Each UMI, carrying a 6-nucleotide sample barcode, came from template switching. From its re-call of the 5' RACE reads, TCRdb lists each CDR3 protein once, without DNA. The sample has about 210,000 distinct CDR3 sequences. CDR3 length equals 15 residues. Germline loops: CDR1 SGHAT, CDR2 FQNNGV. Findings and limits, study-wide: Especially with disease activity, IBD patients shared fewer clonotypes with others than healthy twins did. No distinction between different T cell subtypes was possible. Possibly because of limited power, concordant and discordant twins showed no difference in repertoire similarity.

The chain is built from TRBV11-2 and TRBJ2-2; the TCRdb D gene call, TRBD2, has no DNA to confirm it. This clonotype was obtained from a human donor with ulcerative colitis or Crohn's disease, or a healthy co-twin of an affected twin (not recorded which). The sequenced material came from blood. This chain's CDR3 is CASSLGEWDTGELFF. The whole variable domain, filled in from reference TRBV11-2 and TRBJ2-2, reads EAGVAQSPRYKIIEKRQSVAFWCNPISGHATLYWYQQILGQGPKLLIQFQNNGVVDDSQLPKDRFSAERLKGVDSTLKIQPAKLEDSAVYLCASSLGEWDTGELFFGEGSRLTVL.